The present T cell receptor beta chain was sequenced within a study of blood T cell repertoires in COVID-19. Across the whole study: Donors in the United States, Italy and Spain gave samples during acute or convalescent COVID-19. T cells, B-cell-depleted T cells, or PBMCs provided the cDNA or gDNA that served as material.

Germline V gene sequence: CDR1 MNHEY, CDR2 SVGAGI. Germline trimming cut 6 bases from V and 4 bases from J; bases unmatched to any gene: 9. This CDR3 has 15 residues. Original processing notes: Reference gene primers were amplified, and this amplification served to estimate nucleated cell counts. Measured with immunoSEQ multiplex PCR; TCRdb has only the in-frame clones, and not every one. V, J and clone size were drawn from that table, and D and trimming were deduced from the DNA. Among a few hundred thousand clones, around 90% were seen once, and the ten largest hold approximately 1.3%. The TCR sequence derives from a man older than 75 with acute or convalescent COVID-19. The sequencing sample was made of peripheral blood. The chain recombines TRBV6-5 with TRBJ2-7; TRBD2 matches at 10 bases. This CDR3 is CASSKIGLAAYEQYF. The CDR3 coding sequence is TGTGCCAGCAGCAAAATCGGACTAGCGGCTTACGAGCAGTACTTC.